This T cell receptor beta chain was retrieved from a study of blood T cells in healthy people across ages. Looked up from germline, CDR1 is DFQATT and CDR2 is SNEGSKA (reference sequence). The CDR3 loop spans 14 amino acids. V lost 0 bases and J lost 3, with 6 bases in between. PCR was performed a second time for roughly 7 to 12 cycles using a sample-barcoded 5' primer and a J-beta primer mix. MiXCR was run by TCRdb on the 5' RACE reads, yielding one entry per CDR3 protein. Seen here are roughly 1.9 million distinct CDR3 sequences, more than 35% observed once, and the top ten hold approximately 22%. The sample consisted of blood. The chain has TRBV20-1 and TRBJ2-6, with D possibly being TRBD1 (5 bases). The sequence was obtained from a human donor in good health. The CDR3, as DNA: TGCAGTGCTAGAGATACAGGTGGGGCCAACGTCCTGACTTTC. Residues: CSARDTGGANVLTF.